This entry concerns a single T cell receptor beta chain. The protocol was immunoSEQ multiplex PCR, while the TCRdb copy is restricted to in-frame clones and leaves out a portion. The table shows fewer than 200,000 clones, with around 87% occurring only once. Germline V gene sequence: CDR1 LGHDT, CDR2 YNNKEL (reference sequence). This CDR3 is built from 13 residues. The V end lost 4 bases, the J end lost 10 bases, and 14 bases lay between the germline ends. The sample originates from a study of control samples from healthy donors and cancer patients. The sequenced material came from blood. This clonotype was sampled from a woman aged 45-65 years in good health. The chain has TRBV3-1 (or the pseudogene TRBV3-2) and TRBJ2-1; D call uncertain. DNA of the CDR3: TGTGCCAGCAGCCGAGACCAAACGGCCGAGCAGTTCTTC. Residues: CASSRDQTAEQFF.